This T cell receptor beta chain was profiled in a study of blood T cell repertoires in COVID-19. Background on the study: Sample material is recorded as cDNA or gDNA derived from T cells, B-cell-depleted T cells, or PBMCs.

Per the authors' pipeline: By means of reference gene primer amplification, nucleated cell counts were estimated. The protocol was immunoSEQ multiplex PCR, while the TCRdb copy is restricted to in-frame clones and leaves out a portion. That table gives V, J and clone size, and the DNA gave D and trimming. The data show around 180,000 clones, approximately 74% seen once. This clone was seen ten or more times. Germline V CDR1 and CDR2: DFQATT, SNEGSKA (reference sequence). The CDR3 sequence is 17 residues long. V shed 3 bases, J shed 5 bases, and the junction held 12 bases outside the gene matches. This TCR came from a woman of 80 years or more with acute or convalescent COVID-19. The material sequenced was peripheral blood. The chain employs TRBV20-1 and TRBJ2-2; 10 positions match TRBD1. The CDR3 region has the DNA TGCAGTGCTAGTCCACTCCGAGGGACAGGGGTAACCGGGGAGCTGTTTTTT. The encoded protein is CSASPLRGTGVTGELFF.